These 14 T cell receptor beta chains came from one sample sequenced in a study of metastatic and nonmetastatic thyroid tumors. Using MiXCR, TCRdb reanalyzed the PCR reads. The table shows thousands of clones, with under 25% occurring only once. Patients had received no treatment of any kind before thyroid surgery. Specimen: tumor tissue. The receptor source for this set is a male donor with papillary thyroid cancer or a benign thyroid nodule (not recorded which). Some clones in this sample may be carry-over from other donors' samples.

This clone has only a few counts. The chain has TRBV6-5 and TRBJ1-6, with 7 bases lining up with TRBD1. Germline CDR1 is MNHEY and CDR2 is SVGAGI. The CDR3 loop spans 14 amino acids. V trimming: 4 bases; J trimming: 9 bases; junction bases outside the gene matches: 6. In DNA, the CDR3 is TGTGCCAGCAGTTTTGACAGGGAGGCTTCACCCCTCCACTTT. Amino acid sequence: CASSFDREASPLHF.

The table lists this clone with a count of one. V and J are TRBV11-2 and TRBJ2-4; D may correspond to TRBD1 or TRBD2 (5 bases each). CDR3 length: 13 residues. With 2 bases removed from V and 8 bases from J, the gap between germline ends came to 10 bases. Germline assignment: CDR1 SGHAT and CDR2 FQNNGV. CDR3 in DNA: TGTGCCAGCAGCTTAAGCAGGGAGCACATTCAGTACTTC. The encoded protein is CASSLSREHIQYF. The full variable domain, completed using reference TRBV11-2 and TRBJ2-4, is EAGVAQSPRYKIIEKRQSVAFWCNPISGHATLYWYQQILGQGPKLLIQFQNNGVVDDSQLPKDRFSAERLKGVDSTLKIQPAKLEDSAVYLCASSLSREHIQYFGAGTRLSVL.

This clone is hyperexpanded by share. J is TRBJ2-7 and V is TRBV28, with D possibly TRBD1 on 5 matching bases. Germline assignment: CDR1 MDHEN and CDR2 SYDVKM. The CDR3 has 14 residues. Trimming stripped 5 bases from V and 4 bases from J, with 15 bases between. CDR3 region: CASSRSQVLYEQYF. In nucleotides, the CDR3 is TGTGCCAGCAGTCGATCACAGGTATTGTACGAGCAGTACTTC. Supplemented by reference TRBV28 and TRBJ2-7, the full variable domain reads DVKVTQSSRYLVKRTGEKVFLECVQDMDHENMFWYRQDPGLGLRLIYFSYDVKMKEKGDIPEGYSVSREKKERFSLILESASTNQTSMYLCASSRSQVLYEQYFGPGTRLTVT.

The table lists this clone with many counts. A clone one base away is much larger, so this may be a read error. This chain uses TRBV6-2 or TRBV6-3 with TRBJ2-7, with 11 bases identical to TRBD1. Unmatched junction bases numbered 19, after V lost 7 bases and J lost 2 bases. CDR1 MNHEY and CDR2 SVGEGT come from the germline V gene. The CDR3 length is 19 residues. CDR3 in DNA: TGTGCCAGCACCTCCCCCAGTCCGGGACAGGGGGGAAAACCCTACGAGCAGTACTTC. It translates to CASTSPSPGQGGKPYEQYF.

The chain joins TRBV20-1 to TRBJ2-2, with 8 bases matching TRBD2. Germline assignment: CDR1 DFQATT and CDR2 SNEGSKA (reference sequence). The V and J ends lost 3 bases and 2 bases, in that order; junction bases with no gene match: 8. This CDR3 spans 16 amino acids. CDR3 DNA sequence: TGCAGTGCTAGCCGGCGACTAGCGAGTAACACCGGGGAGCTGTTTTTT. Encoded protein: CSASRRLASNTGELFF.

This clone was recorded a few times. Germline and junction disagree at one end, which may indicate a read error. This CDR3 is CSARFGTGYYEQYF. CDR3 nucleotides: TGTAGCGCCCGTTTTGGGACAGGGTACTACGAGCAGTACTTC. The V call is TRBV29-1, the J call TRBJ2-7; TRBD1 aligns across 9 bases. This CDR3 contains 14 residues. Looked up from germline, CDR1 is SQVTM and CDR2 is ANQGSEA.

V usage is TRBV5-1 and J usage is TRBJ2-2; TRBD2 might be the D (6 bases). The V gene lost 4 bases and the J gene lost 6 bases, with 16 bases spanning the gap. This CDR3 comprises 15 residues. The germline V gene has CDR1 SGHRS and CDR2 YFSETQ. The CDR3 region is CASSPGEVQSGELFF. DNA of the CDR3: TGCGCCAGCAGCCCCGGGGAGGTACAGTCCGGGGAGCTGTTTTTT.

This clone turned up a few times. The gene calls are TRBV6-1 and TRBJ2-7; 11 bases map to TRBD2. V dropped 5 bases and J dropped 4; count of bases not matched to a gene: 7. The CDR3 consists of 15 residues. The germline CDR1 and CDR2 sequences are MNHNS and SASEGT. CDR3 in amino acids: CASSPTSGMSYEQYF. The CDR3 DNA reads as TGTGCCAGCAGTCCGACTAGCGGGATGAGTTACGAGCAGTACTTC.

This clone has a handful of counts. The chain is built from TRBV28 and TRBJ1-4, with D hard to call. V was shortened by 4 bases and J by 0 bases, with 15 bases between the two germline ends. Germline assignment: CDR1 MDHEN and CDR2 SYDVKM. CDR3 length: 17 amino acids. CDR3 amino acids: CASSSTLSSATNEKLFF. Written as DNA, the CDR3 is TGTGCCAGCAGTTCCACCCTATCTAGCGCAACTAATGAAAAACTGTTTTTT.

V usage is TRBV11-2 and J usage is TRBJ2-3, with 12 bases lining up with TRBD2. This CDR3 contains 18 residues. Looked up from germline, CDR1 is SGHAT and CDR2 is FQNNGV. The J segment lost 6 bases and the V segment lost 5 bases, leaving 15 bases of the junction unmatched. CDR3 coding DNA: TGTGCCAGCAGCCTAGGGGTGGCTAGCGGGAGGGCCATGGATACGCAGTATTTT. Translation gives CASSLGVASGRAMDTQYF.

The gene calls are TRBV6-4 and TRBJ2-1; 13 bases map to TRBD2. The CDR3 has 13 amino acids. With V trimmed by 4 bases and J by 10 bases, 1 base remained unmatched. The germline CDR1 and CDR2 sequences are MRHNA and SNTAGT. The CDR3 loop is CASSGTSGSEQFF. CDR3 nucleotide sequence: TGTGCCAGCAGTGGGACTAGCGGGAGCGAGCAGTTCTTC.

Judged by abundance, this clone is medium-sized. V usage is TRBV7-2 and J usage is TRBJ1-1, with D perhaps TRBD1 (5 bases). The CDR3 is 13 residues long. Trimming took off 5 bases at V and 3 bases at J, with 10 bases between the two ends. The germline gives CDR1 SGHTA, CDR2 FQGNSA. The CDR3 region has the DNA TGTGCCAGCAGCCCTGTAGGGGACACTGAAGCTTTCTTT. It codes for CASSPVGDTEAFF.

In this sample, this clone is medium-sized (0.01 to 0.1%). DNA of the CDR3: TGTGCCAGCAGCTCGGTGGGGTTCGATGGCTACACCTTC. Translated: CASSSVGFDGYTF. J is TRBJ1-2 and V is TRBV11-3; D is undetermined. Trimming shortened V by 4 bases and J by 6 bases, and 12 bases separated the two germline ends. Germline V gives CDR1 SGHNT, CDR2 YENEEA. The CDR3 spans 13 residues.

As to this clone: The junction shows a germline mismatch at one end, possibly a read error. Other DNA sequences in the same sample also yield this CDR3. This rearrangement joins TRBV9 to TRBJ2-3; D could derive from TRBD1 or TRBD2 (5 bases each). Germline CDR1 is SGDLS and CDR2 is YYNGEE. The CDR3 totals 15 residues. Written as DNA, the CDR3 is TGTGCCAGCAGCGTCATACCGGGGCTGGCAGACACGCAGTATTTT. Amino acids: CASSVIPGLADTQYF.